The next 32 T cell receptor beta chains were all read from a single sample in a study of glioma-infiltrating T cells after dendritic cell vaccination (dated by TCRdb to the mid-2010s). What this sample's time point label stands for: after dendritic cell vaccination, including at tumor progression/relapse. Library preparation employed the immunoSEQ multiplex PCR assay. TCRdb took this table from immuneACCESS and kept in-frame rearrangements with V and J called. Such tables lack part of the clones; where checked against another copy, unresolved V genes explain under half of the gap, and the rest is unexplained. This sample holds 90,000 to 95,000 clones; roughly four fifths were observed only once. The ten largest account for approximately 2.1% of the sample. The starting material was blood, obtained after dendritic cell vaccination. The receptors come from a human donor with glioblastoma.

CDR3 coding DNA: TGTGCCACCAGCGATTCTGTCCGGGGACAGGGTGAAAAACTGTTTTTT. Translated: CATSDSVRGQGEKLFF. This chain connects TRBV15 to TRBJ1-4; TRBD1 matches at 9 bases. Per germline, CDR1 LNHNV and CDR2 YYDKDF (reference sequence). V shed 5 bases and J 7 bases; nucleotides not matched to a gene: 11. The CDR3 totals 16 residues.

The chain recombines TRBV5-1 with TRBJ2-1; 8 nucleotides match TRBD2. The V gene end was trimmed by 7 bases and the J gene end by 4 bases; junction bases not matched to a gene: 10. This CDR3 has 15 amino acids. CDR1 and CDR2 from the germline V gene are SGHRS and YFSETQ. CDR3 loop: CASRPSGSGYNEQFF. CDR3 nucleotide sequence: TGCGCCAGCCGGCCAAGCGGGAGTGGGTACAATGAGCAGTTCTTC. The complete variable domain, with remaining parts taken from reference TRBV5-1 and TRBJ2-1, reads KAGVTQTPRYLIKTRGQQVTLSCSPISGHRSVSWYQQTPGQGLQFLFEYFSETQRNKGNFPGRFSGRQFSNSRSEMNVSTLELGDSALYLCASRPSGSGYNEQFFGPGTRLTVL.

The V call is TRBV27, the J call TRBJ2-1, with 10 nucleotides matching TRBD2. Germline V CDR1 and CDR2: MNHEY, SMNVEV (reference sequence). This CDR3 has 17 amino acids. With 2 bases clipped from V and 4 bases from J, the junction kept 8 bases outside the gene matches. CDR3 sequence: CASSLLGLADVYNEQFF. CDR3 in DNA: TGTGCCAGCAGTTTACTAGGACTAGCGGACGTATACAATGAGCAGTTCTTC.

This clone was seen just once. The gene calls are TRBV27 and TRBJ2-6, with a possible D match to TRBD2 (6 bases). Germline V gene data show CDR1 as MNHEY and CDR2 as SMNVEV (reference sequence). The CDR3 totals 17 residues. Trimming removed 2 bases at V and 2 bases at J, with 13 bases between. The DNA for the CDR3 is TGTGCCAGCAGTTTAGATGCGGGACCCCCTGGGGCCAACGTCCTGACTTTC. This encodes CASSLDAGPPGANVLTF.

V and J are TRBV11-3 and TRBJ2-1; 14 bases are a match to TRBD2. V gave up 2 bases and J gave up 1 base; unmatched junction bases: 10. Germline CDR1 SGHNT, CDR2 YENEEA. This CDR3 is 20 amino acids long. In DNA, the CDR3 is TGTGCCAGCAGCTTACATGCGGGACTAGCGGGAGTAGGTTCCTACAATGAGCAGTTCTTC. Translation gives CASSLHAGLAGVGSYNEQFF. Supplemented by reference TRBV11-3 and TRBJ2-1, the full variable domain reads EAGVVQSPRYKIIEKKQPVAFWCNPISGHNTLYWYLQNLGQGPELLIRYENEEAVDDSQLPKDRFSAERLKGVDSTLKIQPAELGDSAVYLCASSLHAGLAGVGSYNEQFFGPGTRLTVL.

CDR3 DNA: TGTGCCACCAGCCGAGGACAGGGCACCGGTCTCCGGGAGCTGTTTTTT. This sequence encodes CATSRGQGTGLRELFF. This sequence joins TRBV15 and TRBJ2-2, with TRBD1 matching over 8 bases. From germline, CDR1 is LNHNV and CDR2 YYDKDF (reference sequence). The ends lost 5 bases at V and 9 bases at J; junction bases unmatched: 14. This CDR3 spans 16 amino acids.

The genes are TRBV10-3 and TRBJ1-1; 8 bases align to TRBD1. Looked up from germline, CDR1 is ENHRY and CDR2 is SYGVKD. The V gene end was trimmed by 2 bases and the J gene end by 4 bases; junction bases not matched to a gene: 6. This CDR3 is 15 amino acids long. This CDR3 reads CAISEVTGVGTEAFF. DNA for the CDR3: TGTGCCATCAGTGAGGTGACAGGGGTCGGCACTGAAGCTTTCTTT.

V usage is TRBV6-5 and J usage is TRBJ2-1, with 11 positions matching TRBD1. This CDR3 comprises 14 residues. Germline V lookup: CDR1 MNHEY, CDR2 SVGAGI. Germline trimming cut 4 bases from V and 8 bases from J; bases unmatched to any gene: 4. The CDR3 DNA reads as TGTGCCAGCAGTTTCAGGGACAGGGGGTATGAGCAGTTCTTC. This codes for CASSFRDRGYEQFF.

V usage is TRBV2 and J usage is TRBJ2-7, with TRBD2 identical over 7 bases. This CDR3 is 15 amino acids long. Germline assignment: CDR1 SNHLY and CDR2 FYNNEI. Trimming cost V 6 bases and J 5 bases; bases outside gene matches: 13. The CDR3 reads CASRLRDYPSDEQYF. The DNA for the CDR3 is TGTGCCAGCAGGCTCCGGGACTACCCCTCGGACGAGCAGTACTTC.

CDR3 in DNA: TGCGCCAGCAGCTTGAGGACCCTTACGACAGGGGCCAGAAGCACAGATACGCAGTATTTT. Its translation: CASSLRTLTTGARSTDTQYF. The gene calls are TRBV5-1 and TRBJ2-3; 8 nucleotides match TRBD1. The V gene's germline CDR1 is SGHRS and CDR2 YFSETQ. Trimming at V came to 1 base and at J to 0 bases, leaving 16 bases not matched to a gene. The CDR3 extends over 20 amino acids.

The chain combines TRBV6-1 with TRBJ1-1; possible D gene TRBD1, 5 bases. Germline V CDR1 and CDR2: MNHNS, SASEGT. The CDR3 totals 13 residues. V was clipped by 4 bases and J by 6 bases, with 12 bases between them. The CDR3 protein is CASSGGGGAEAFF. The CDR3 DNA reads as TGTGCCAGCAGTGGGGGGGGAGGGGCTGAAGCTTTCTTT.

J is TRBJ2-5 and V is TRBV11-3; TRBD2 matches at 7 bases. The CDR3 is made up of 20 amino acids. Germline V gives CDR1 SGHNT, CDR2 YENEEA. Trimming cost V 5 bases and J 0 bases; bases outside gene matches: 21. CDR3 sequence: CASSAGTTKRRSPDQETQYF. CDR3 DNA: TGTGCCAGCAGCGCGGGGACTACCAAGAGACGGTCACCGGACCAAGAGACCCAGTACTTC.

The chain joins TRBV2 to TRBJ2-7, with 7 nucleotides matching TRBD1. Losses at the gene ends were 6 bases for V and 0 bases for J; bases not matched to a gene: 14. The germline gives CDR1 SNHLY, CDR2 FYNNEI. The CDR3 spans 17 residues. In DNA, the CDR3 is TGTGCCAGCAGACCCGCCGCCTGGGACAGCAGCTCCTACGAGCAGTACTTC. It translates to CASRPAAWDSSSYEQYF. The full variable domain, with the rest looked up from reference TRBV2 and TRBJ2-7, is EPEVTQTPSHQVTQMGQEVILRCVPISNHLYFYWYRQILGQKVEFLVSFYNNEISEKSEIFDDQFSVERPDGSNFTLKIRSTKLEDSAMYFCASRPAAWDSSSYEQYFGPGTRLTVT.

The chain has TRBV10-1 and TRBJ2-3; 9 bases match TRBD2. This CDR3 is 13 amino acids long. Germline V gene data show CDR1 as WNHNN and CDR2 as SYGVQD (reference sequence). The J segment lost 6 bases and the V segment lost 8 bases, leaving 6 bases of the junction unmatched. The CDR3 loop reads CASQAGGGDTQYF. The CDR3 DNA follows: TGCGCCAGCCAAGCGGGAGGCGGGGATACGCAGTATTTT.

This chain's CDR3 is CASSLGSGDEKLFF. In DNA form, the CDR3 reads TGCGCCAGCAGCTTGGGGTCAGGGGATGAAAAACTGTTTTTT. V usage is TRBV5-1 and J usage is TRBJ1-4; perhaps TRBD1 as D (6 bases). V gave up 0 bases and J gave up 6 bases, with 9 bases separating them. The CDR3 length is 14 residues. Germline lookup yields CDR1 SGHRS and CDR2 YFSETQ.

On this clone: This likely came from a read error, as a far larger clone is one base away. The chain carries TRBV11-2 and TRBJ1-1; tentative D call: TRBD1 (6 bases). With 2 bases removed from V and 5 bases from J, the gap between germline ends came to 6 bases. Germline lookup yields CDR1 SGHAT and CDR2 FQNNGV. CDR3 size: 12 residues. In nucleotides, the CDR3 is TGTGCCAGCAGCTTAAGGGGGACTGAAGCTTTCTTT. This codes for CASSLRGTEAFF.

This chain uses TRBV19 with TRBJ2-1; a weak D match, TRBD1 (5 bases). V lost 5 bases and J 8 bases, leaving 19 bases between the germline ends. This CDR3 comprises 15 residues. CDR1 and CDR2 (germline): LNHDA, SQIVND (reference sequence). The CDR3 nucleotides read TGTGCCAGTAGTTCCGACCAGGGCATCGTGGATGAGCAGTTCTTC. As protein: CASSSDQGIVDEQFF.

The chain combines TRBV19 with TRBJ2-2; 7 bases align to TRBD1. J was trimmed by 4 bases and V by 3 bases; bases with no gene match: 11. The germline V gene encodes CDR1 LNHDA and CDR2 SQIVND (reference sequence). This CDR3 comprises 17 residues. The CDR3 loop reads CASSMRTQGVLTGELFF. The CDR3, as DNA: TGTGCCAGTAGTATGAGGACGCAGGGGGTTCTCACCGGGGAGCTGTTTTTT. Drawing the rest from reference TRBV19 and TRBJ2-2, the complete variable domain is DGGITQSPKYLFRKEGQNVTLSCEQNLNHDAMYWYRQDPGQGLRLIYYSQIVNDFQKGDIAEGYSVSREKKESFPLTVTSAQKNPTAFYLCASSMRTQGVLTGELFFGEGSRLTVL.

J is TRBJ2-2 and V is TRBV7-9; maybe TRBD1 (6 bases). This CDR3 region has 14 residues. The germline V gene encodes CDR1 SEHNR and CDR2 FQNEAQ (reference sequence). V was clipped by 10 bases and J by 4 bases, with 16 bases between them. The CDR3: CAISDRVSTGELFF. For the CDR3, the DNA is TGTGCCATCTCGGACAGAGTAAGCACCGGGGAGCTGTTTTTT.

V gene TRBV19 combines with J gene TRBJ1-2; D might be TRBD1 (5 bases). From germline, CDR1 is LNHDA and CDR2 SQIVND (reference sequence). The V and J ends lost 4 bases and 7 bases respectively, with 13 bases between them. This CDR3 contains 13 residues. The CDR3 reads CASSTRGTAGYTF. CDR3 coding DNA: TGTGCCAGTAGTACGCGCGGGACGGCTGGCTACACCTTC.

The chain uses TRBV10-3 and TRBJ2-7; TRBD1 agrees at 7 bases. The germline gives CDR1 ENHRY, CDR2 SYGVKD. V dropped 6 bases and J dropped 6; count of bases not matched to a gene: 5. This CDR3 has 12 amino acids. CDR3 bases: TGTGCCATCAGCATGACAGGGAGCGAGCAGTACGTC. Amino acid sequence: CAISMTGSEQYV.

The chain couples TRBV7-8 to TRBJ2-1; 8 nucleotides align to TRBD1. Per the germline V gene, CDR1 is SGHVS and CDR2 is FQNEAQ. The CDR3 runs to 16 residues. The ends lost 0 bases at V and 3 bases at J; junction bases unmatched: 4. CDR3 DNA sequence: TGTGCCAGCAGCTTAGCGGACAGGGCTAGCTACAATGAGCAGTTCTTC. It codes for CASSLADRASYNEQFF.

The chain is built from TRBV21-1 and TRBJ2-1; the D segment call TRBD1 is taken from the table without a DNA check. TRBV21-1 is recorded as a pseudogene. This CDR3 has 16 residues. This CDR3 is CASSKVPGQYYNEQFF. The DNA for the CDR3 is TGTGCCAGCAGCAAAGTTCCGGGACAGTACTACAATGAGCAGTTCTTC.

This clone was detected only once. This rearrangement joins TRBV19 to TRBJ2-3; 10 positions agree with TRBD1. Germline V gene sequence: CDR1 LNHDA, CDR2 SQIVND (reference sequence). The V gene end was trimmed by 7 bases and the J gene end by 2 bases; junction bases not matched to a gene: 9. CDR3 size: 16 residues. CDR3 nucleotides: TGTGCCAGTACGACCCGGGACAGGGGACACACAGATACGCAGTATTTT. It translates to CASTTRDRGHTDTQYF.

This sequence joins TRBV27 and TRBJ2-3; tentative D call: TRBD2 (6 bases). Trimming stripped 10 bases from V and 2 bases from J, with 25 bases between. Germline V lookup: CDR1 MNHEY, CDR2 SMNVEV (reference sequence). The CDR3 extends over 17 amino acids. The CDR3 bases are TGTGCCAACCCATTGGTTGGGGGGAGTGGGGACACAGATACGCAGTATTTT. It codes for CANPLVGGSGDTDTQYF.

The V and J genes are TRBV29-1 and TRBJ1-2; 9 nucleotides agree with TRBD1. The V segment lost 6 bases and the J segment 4 bases; nucleotides outside the gene matches: 0. Germline lookup yields CDR1 SQVTM and CDR2 ANQGSEA. The length of the CDR3 is 11 residues. The CDR3 is CSVDRGYGYTF. For the CDR3, the DNA is TGCAGCGTGGACAGGGGCTATGGCTACACCTTC. Full variable domain (rest looked up from reference TRBV29-1 and TRBJ1-2): SAVISQKPSRDICQRGTSLTIQCQVDSQVTMMFWYRQQPGQSLTLIATANQGSEATYESGFVIDKFPISRPNLTFSTLTVSNMSPEDSSIYLCSVDRGYGYTFGSGTRLTVV.

The chain carries TRBV5-1 and TRBJ2-1; 12 bases fit TRBD1. From germline, CDR1 is SGHRS and CDR2 YFSETQ. There are 16 residues in the CDR3. Unmatched junction bases numbered 5, after V lost 0 bases and J lost 7 bases. CDR3 in amino acids: CASSLAGTGGQNEQFF. CDR3 DNA sequence: TGCGCCAGCAGCTTGGCCGGGACAGGGGGCCAAAATGAGCAGTTCTTC.

The genes are TRBV7-8 and TRBJ1-2; TRBD1 is a possible D gene (6 bases). Germline loops: CDR1 SGHVS, CDR2 FQNEAQ. The CDR3 is made up of 14 amino acids. Between the trimmed V and J ends, which lost 1 base and 3 bases, there was a span of 9 bases. The DNA for the CDR3 is TGTGCCAGCAGCTTAGTCGCAGGGGACTATGGCTACACCTTC. It specifies CASSLVAGDYGYTF.

The V gene is TRBV6-5, the J gene TRBJ1-2; TRBD1 is a possible D gene (6 bases). Trimming shortened V by 6 bases and J by 3 bases, and 17 bases separated the two germline ends. The CDR3 spans 15 residues. Germline CDR1 reads MNHEY; CDR2 reads SVGAGI. CDR3 residues: CASRTTGLRDYGYTF. CDR3 nucleotide sequence: TGTGCCAGCAGAACGACAGGTCTACGAGACTATGGCTACACCTTC.

The chain joins TRBV10-3 to TRBJ2-3; TRBD2 matches 8 bases. CDR1 and CDR2 from the germline V gene are ENHRY and SYGVKD. Germline trimming cut 4 bases from V and 1 base from J; bases unmatched to any gene: 7. The CDR3 spans 16 residues. CDR3 DNA sequence: TGTGCCATCAGTGGCGTAGCGGGATTGGGCACAGATACGCAGTATTTT. Its translation is CAISGVAGLGTDTQYF.

This chain joins TRBV5-5 and TRBJ1-2; possibly TRBD1 for D (6 bases). The ends were cut back, 4 bases at V and 1 base at J, with 14 bases in the middle. The length of the CDR3 is 15 residues. Germline V gene sequence: CDR1 SGHKS, CDR2 YYEKEE (reference sequence). For the CDR3, the DNA is TGTGCCAGCAGCCCAACGGGGGGCGGTAACTATGGCTACACCTTC. Translating gives CASSPTGGGNYGYTF.

The chain is built from TRBV7-9 and TRBJ2-1; D ambiguous. CDR3 length equals 13 residues. Germline lookup yields CDR1 SEHNR and CDR2 FQNEAQ (reference sequence). The V end was cut by 1 base, the J end by 6 bases, with 7 bases between. In DNA form, the CDR3 reads TGTGCCAGCAGCTTAGATCCTTTCAATGAGCAGTTCTTC. Amino acids: CASSLDPFNEQFF.